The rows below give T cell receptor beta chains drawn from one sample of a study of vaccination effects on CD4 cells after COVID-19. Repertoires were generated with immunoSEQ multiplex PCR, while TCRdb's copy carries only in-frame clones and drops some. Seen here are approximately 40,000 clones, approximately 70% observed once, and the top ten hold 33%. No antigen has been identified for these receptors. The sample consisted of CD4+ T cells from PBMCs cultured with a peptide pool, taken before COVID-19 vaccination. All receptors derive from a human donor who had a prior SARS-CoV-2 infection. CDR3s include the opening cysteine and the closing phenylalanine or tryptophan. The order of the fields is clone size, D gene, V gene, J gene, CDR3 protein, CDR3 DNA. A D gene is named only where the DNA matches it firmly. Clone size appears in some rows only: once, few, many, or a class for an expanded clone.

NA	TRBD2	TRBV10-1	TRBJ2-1	CASRSGTSVCEQFF	TGCGCCAGCAGATCCGGGACTAGCGTTTGTGAGCAGTTCTTC
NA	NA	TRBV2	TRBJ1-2	CASSVSPENGYTF	TGTGCCAGCAGCGTATCGCCAGAGAATGGCTACACCTTC
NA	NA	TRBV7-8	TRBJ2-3	CASSYPQSTALDTQYF	TGTGCCAGCAGCTATCCCCAATCGACAGCTCTGGATACGCAGTATTTT
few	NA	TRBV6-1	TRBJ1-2	CASSEPTGIYYGYTF	TGTGCCAGCAGTGAACCCACAGGGATCTACTATGGCTACACCTTC
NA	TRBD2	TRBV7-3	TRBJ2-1	CASSLGMGGKNEQFF	TGTGCCAGCAGCTTAGGTATGGGGGGGAAAAATGAGCAGTTCTTC
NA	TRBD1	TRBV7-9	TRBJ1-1	CASNRQGADTEAFF	TGTGCCAGCAATCGACAGGGGGCCGACACTGAAGCTTTCTTT
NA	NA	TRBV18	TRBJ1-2	CASSPLSVGSGQGNYGYTF	TGTGCCAGCTCACCATTATCTGTCGGCTCCGGCCAGGGGAACTATGGCTACACCTTC
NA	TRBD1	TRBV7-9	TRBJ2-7	CASSPSSGTGYPYEQYF	TGTGCCAGCAGCCCCTCGTCCGGGACAGGGTACCCCTACGAGCAGTACTTC
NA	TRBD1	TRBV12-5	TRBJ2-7	CASVQGASYEQYF	TGTGCTAGTGTACAGGGGGCCTCCTACGAGCAGTACTTC
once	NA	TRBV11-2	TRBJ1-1	CASSLYRGGHTEAFF	TGTGCCAGCAGCTTATATCGCGGGGGCCACACTGAAGCTTTCTTT
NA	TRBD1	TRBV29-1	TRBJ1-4	CSARDGTGWFF	TGCAGCGCAAGAGATGGGACAGGGTGGTTTTTT
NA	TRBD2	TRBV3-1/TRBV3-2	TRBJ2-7	CASSRGGYEQYF	TGTGCCAGCAGCCGGGGGGGATACGAGCAGTACTTC
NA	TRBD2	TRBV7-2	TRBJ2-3	CASSLMGLFTDTQYF	TGTGCCAGCAGCTTAATGGGACTATTCACAGATACGCAGTATTTT
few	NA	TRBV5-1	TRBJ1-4	CASSTTAATNEKLFF	TGCGCCAGCAGCACGACGGCCGCAACTAATGAAAAACTGTTTTTT
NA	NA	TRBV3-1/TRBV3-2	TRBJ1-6	CASSPTRVSPLHF	TGTGCCAGCAGCCCCACGAGGGTTTCACCCCTCCACTTT
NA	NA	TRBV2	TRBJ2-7	CASSSAPGNYEQYF	TGTGCCAGCAGTTCGGCTCCTGGGAACTACGAGCAGTACTTC
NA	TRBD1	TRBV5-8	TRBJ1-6	CASSFKGTAVPLHF	TGTGCCAGCAGCTTTAAGGGGACAGCGGTGCCCCTCCACTTT
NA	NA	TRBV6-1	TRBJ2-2	CASSESTVTGELFF	TGTGCCAGCAGTGAATCGACAGTCACCGGGGAGCTGTTTTTT
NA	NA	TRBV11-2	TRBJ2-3	CASSKTGHYTDTQYF	TGTGCCAGCAGCAAGACGGGACACTACACAGATACGCAGTATTTT
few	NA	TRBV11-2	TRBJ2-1	CASSSFSADRNEQFF	TGTGCCAGCAGCTCCTTTAGCGCCGACCGGAATGAGCAGTTCTTC
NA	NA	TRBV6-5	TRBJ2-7	CASSSSAAMREQYF	TGTGCCAGCAGTTCATCGGCCGCGATGCGCGAGCAGTACTTC
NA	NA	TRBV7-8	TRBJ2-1	CASSSTNYNEQFF	TGTGCCAGCAGCTCAACCAACTACAATGAGCAGTTCTTC
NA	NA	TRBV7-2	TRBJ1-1	CASSRTEMNTEAFF	TGTGCCAGCAGCAGGACAGAGATGAACACTGAAGCTTTCTTT
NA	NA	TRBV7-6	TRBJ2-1	CASSLSPSPLRNDNEQFF	TGTGCCAGCAGCTTAAGCCCCTCCCCTTTGCGGAACGACAATGAGCAGTTCTTC
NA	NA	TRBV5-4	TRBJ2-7	CASSLGNSYEQYF	TGTGCCAGCAGCTTGGGTAACAGCTACGAGCAGTACTTC
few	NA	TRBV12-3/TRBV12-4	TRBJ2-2	CASSSQSGELFF	TGTGCCAGCAGTTCACAGTCCGGGGAGCTGTTTTTT
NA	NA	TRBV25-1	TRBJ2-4	CASSGPGSRGDIQYF	TGTGCCAGCAGTGGTCCGGGGTCTAGGGGCGACATTCAGTACTTC
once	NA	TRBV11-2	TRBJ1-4	CASSLARQPATNEKLFF	TGTGCCAGCAGCTTAGCTCGGCAGCCGGCAACTAATGAAAAACTGTTTTTT
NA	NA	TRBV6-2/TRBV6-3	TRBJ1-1	CASSQTRDDEAFF	TGTGCCAGCAGTCAAACCAGGGACGACGAAGCTTTCTTT
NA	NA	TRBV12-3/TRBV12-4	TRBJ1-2	CASSLGQGYGYTF	TGTGCCAGCAGTTTGGGGCAGGGCTATGGCTACACCTTC
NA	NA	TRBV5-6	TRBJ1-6	CASSLIRGRSPLHF	TGTGCCAGCAGCTTGATCAGGGGTAGGTCACCCCTCCACTTT
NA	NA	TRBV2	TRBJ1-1	CASYRERTEAFF	TGTGCCAGCTACAGGGAACGCACTGAAGCTTTCTTT
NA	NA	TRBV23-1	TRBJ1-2	CASSHLRTHGYTF	TGCGCCAGCAGTCATTTACGGACGCATGGCTACACCTTC
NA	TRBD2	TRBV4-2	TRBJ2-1	CASSQGGGVSYNEQFF	TGTGCCAGCAGCCAAGGCGGGGGGGTATCCTACAATGAGCAGTTCTTC
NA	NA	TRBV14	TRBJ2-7	CASRTGQPYEQYF	TGTGCCAGCAGGACAGGACAGCCCTACGAGCAGTACTTC
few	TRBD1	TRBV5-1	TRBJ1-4	CASSLAPGTGNEKLFF	TGCGCCAGCAGCTTGGCCCCCGGGACAGGGAACGAAAAACTGTTTTTT
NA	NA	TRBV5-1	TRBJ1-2	CASSFGGNYGYTF	TGCGCCAGCAGCTTTGGGGGAAACTATGGCTACACCTTC
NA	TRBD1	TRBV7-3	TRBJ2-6	CASSPGTGKPGANVLTF	TGTGCCAGCAGCCCGGGGACAGGGAAACCTGGGGCCAACGTCCTGACTTTC
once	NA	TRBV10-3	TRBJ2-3	CAILETLADTQYF	TGTGCCATCCTTGAGACGCTTGCAGATACGCAGTATTTT
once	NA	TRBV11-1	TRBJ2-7	CASSLDPRRYYEQYF	TGTGCCAGCAGCTTAGATCCACGGCGGTACTACGAGCAGTACTTC